This T cell receptor beta chain was sequenced for a study of cytomegalovirus exposure and HLA in healthy donors. Study findings and constraints: The study recorded 164 TCR beta chains that were cytomegalovirus-associated. Later analysis identified 16,951 TCR beta sequences associated with HLA alleles, using a false discovery rate threshold of 0.05. Common viral pathogens seemed, in a later analysis, to connect with several of the most significant clusters. Later analysis demonstrated an association between a missense DCLRE1C variant and TCR beta V- and J-gene trimming.

The PCR ran on 60 Vbeta and 13 Jbeta primers. Measured with immunoSEQ multiplex PCR; TCRdb has only the in-frame clones, and not every one. This sample contains around 65,000 clones. As to this clone: Its antigen is undetermined.

CDR1 and CDR2 from the germline V gene are SGDLS and YYNGEE. This CDR3 region has 14 residues. Losses at the gene ends were 3 bases for V and 3 bases for J; bases not matched to a gene: 3. This sequence was found in a man aged 30-40 years in good health and CMV-seropositive. The chain uses TRBV9 and TRBJ1-5, with 7 nucleotides matching TRBD1. Input material: PBMCs. The CDR3 sequence: CASSAGGDNQPQHF. The CDR3 nucleotides are TGTGCCAGCAGCGCAGGGGGTGACAATCAGCCCCAGCATTTT.